This section outlines one T cell receptor beta chain sequence together with its context. The CDR3 loop spans 14 amino acids. The germline CDR1 and CDR2 sequences are SGHNT and YENEEA. The ends were cut back, 1 base at V and 6 bases at J, with 7 bases in the middle. The data were obtained in a study of T cell responses to AZD1222 COVID-19 vaccine. Looking at the study overall: Pooled in the analysis were second doses at about 4 or about 12 weeks.

Using immunoSEQ multiplex PCR, the repertoire was profiled, and TCRdb retains in-frame clones only, with some absent. The sample records under 75,000 clones, less than 90% being singletons. The TCR comes from an adult in good health. The chain joins TRBV11-3 to TRBJ1-6; D remains unclear. The input for sequencing was peripheral blood, taken on day 0 of AZD1222 vaccination. CDR3 in amino acids: CASSLVAANSPLHF. The CDR3 coding sequence is TGTGCCAGCAGCTTAGTGGCAGCTAATTCACCCCTCCACTTT.